This is a list of T cell receptor beta chains from one sample in a study of T cell responses to AZD1222 COVID-19 vaccine. Using immunoSEQ multiplex PCR, the repertoire was profiled, and TCRdb retains in-frame clones only, with some absent. This sample has about 150,000 clones, with about 90% found just once. The source was peripheral blood, collected 28 days after the second dose of the MenACWY control vaccine. Every receptor here comes from an adult who received the MenACWY meningococcal vaccine as a control. Both conserved end residues are part of each CDR3. D genes are given only for firm matches. Not all rows give a size; the values are once, few, many and, for expanded clones, a class.

>NA|TRBJ2-5|NA|TRBV21-1
CASSKGDRGGNDETQYF
TGTGCCAGCAGCAAAGGGGATAGGGGCGGGAACGACGAGACCCAGTACTTC
>NA|TRBJ2-3|TRBD2|TRBV4-3
CASSPGLAGLTDTQYF
TGCGCCAGCAGCCCAGGACTAGCGGGACTTACAGATACGCAGTATTTT
>NA|TRBJ1-2|NA|TRBV15
CATSRDPRGANYGYTF
TGTGCCACCAGCAGAGATCCGCGGGGGGCTAACTATGGCTACACCTTC
>NA|TRBJ1-5|NA|TRBV7-9
CASSLEANQPQHF
TGTGCCAGCAGCTTAGAGGCTAATCAGCCCCAGCATTTT
>NA|TRBJ2-7|NA|TRBV15
CATSRDLGTSYPYEQYF
TGTGCCACCAGCAGAGATCTGGGAACAAGTTATCCCTACGAGCAGTACTTC
>NA|TRBJ2-3|TRBD2|TRBV3-1/TRBV3-2
CASSQGVPAGGLLYTQYF
TGTGCCAGCAGCCAAGGGGTTCCAGCGGGGGGGCTTTTATATACGCAGTATTTT
>NA|TRBJ2-3|TRBD1|TRBV4-3
CASSHRQGHTDTQYF
TGCGCCAGCAGCCACCGACAGGGGCACACAGATACGCAGTATTTT
>NA|TRBJ1-1|TRBD1|TRBV24-1
CATETGTGDTFF
TGTGCCACCGAGACCGGGACAGGGGATACTTTCTTT
>once|TRBJ1-3|NA|TRBV12-3/TRBV12-4
CASSPNTGNTIYF
TGTGCCAGCAGTCCTAACACTGGAAACACCATATATTTT
>NA|TRBJ2-7|TRBD1|TRBV28
CASSSGTGPFEQYF
TGTGCCAGCAGTTCCGGGACAGGCCCCTTCGAGCAGTACTTC
>few|TRBJ1-5|NA|TRBV6-1
CASSEVVTAPQPQHF
TGTGCCAGCAGTGAAGTGGTGACAGCCCCACAGCCCCAGCATTTT
>NA|TRBJ1-1|NA|TRBV30
CAWSVLTEAFF
TGTGCCTGGAGTGTTTTGACTGAAGCTTTCTTT
>once|TRBJ2-3|NA|TRBV5-6
CASSLVGAGRTDTQYF
TGTGCCAGCAGCTTGGTAGGAGCGGGCCGCACAGATACGCAGTATTTT
>NA|TRBJ1-1|TRBD1|TRBV18
CASSQTRTGNTEAFF
TGTGCCAGCTCACAAACCCGGACAGGTAACACTGAAGCTTTCTTT
>NA|TRBJ2-2|TRBD1|TRBV6-5
CASRGDRAVTGELFF
TGTGCCAGCAGAGGGGACAGGGCGGTCACCGGGGAGCTGTTTTTT
>NA|TRBJ2-1|NA|TRBV13
CASSLAPNEQFF
TGTGCCAGCAGCTTAGCCCCTAATGAGCAGTTCTTC
>NA|TRBJ1-1|TRBD1|TRBV5-1
CASSLRQGMGTEAFF
TGCGCCAGCAGCTTAAGACAGGGGATGGGTACTGAAGCTTTCTTT
>NA|TRBJ2-2|TRBD1|TRBV10-3
CAMTGENTGELFF
TGTGCCATGACAGGGGAGAACACCGGGGAGCTGTTTTTT
>NA|TRBJ1-4|TRBD1|TRBV5-1
CASSLGRGTGANEKLFF
TGCGCCAGCAGCTTGGGGCGAGGGACAGGGGCTAATGAAAAACTGTTTTTT
>NA|TRBJ2-3|NA|TRBV10-3
CAIRHITDYTDTQYF
TGTGCCATCAGACATATAACAGATTACACAGATACGCAGTATTTT
>NA|TRBJ2-7|NA|TRBV5-1
CASSLEPYEQYF
TGCGCCAGCAGCTTGGAACCCTACGAGCAGTACTTC
>NA|TRBJ2-3|TRBD1|TRBV14
CARRGKDRGEDTQYF
TGTGCCCGAAGGGGTAAGGACAGGGGGGAGGATACGCAGTATTTT
>NA|TRBJ1-6|NA|TRBV19
CASSIAGSYNSPLHF
TGTGCCAGTAGTATTGCGGGTTCCTATAATTCACCCCTCCACTTT
>NA|TRBJ2-6|NA|TRBV4-3
CASSQRLRQSSSGANVLTF
TGCGCCAGCAGCCAACGGCTTAGGCAGTCATCCTCTGGGGCCAACGTCCTGACTTTC
>NA|TRBJ1-1|TRBD1|TRBV19
CASSFYGQDSAEAFF
TGTGCCAGTAGTTTCTACGGACAGGACTCGGCTGAAGCTTTCTTT
>once|TRBJ1-2|NA|TRBV19
CASSSWVGDYGYTF
TGTGCCAGTAGTTCCTGGGTAGGAGACTATGGCTACACCTTC